This is a list of T cell receptor beta chains from one sample in a study of blood T cells in healthy people across ages. TCRdb re-analysed the 5' RACE reads in MiXCR, keeping a single row per CDR3 protein. The sample carries over 750,000 distinct CDR3 sequences, about 25% recorded once. This sample also belongs to another study, concerning T cells of mothers and their children.

The sequenced sample consisted of blood. The receptor set was obtained from a boy younger than 18 in good health. CDR3s include the opening cysteine and the closing phenylalanine or tryptophan. Each record gives: V gene, J gene, D gene, clone size, CDR3 protein, CDR3 DNA. The D gene is left open where the match is weak. Rows give clone size only sometimes, using once, few, many, or a class for an expanded clone.

>TRBV12-3/TRBV12-4|TRBJ2-7|-|-
CASSPRTRQSYEQYF
TGTGCCAGCAGTCCGCGGACACGCCAAAGCTACGAGCAGTACTTC
>TRBV20-1|TRBJ1-4|-|-
CSARSGTHSTNEKLFF
TGCAGTGCCAGGTCCGGGACACATTCAACTAATGAAAAACTGTTTTTT
>TRBV28|TRBJ2-7|-|-
CASSPRADLTYEQYF
TGTGCCAGCAGCCCCAGAGCGGACCTCACCTACGAGCAGTACTTC
>TRBV12-3/TRBV12-4|TRBJ2-7|TRBD2|-
CASTGTSGGAYEQYF
TGTGCCAGCACCGGGACTAGCGGGGGGGCCTACGAGCAGTACTTC
>TRBV4-1|TRBJ2-4|-|few
CASSHDLFLNSKNIQYF
TGCGCCAGCAGCCATGACTTATTCCTCAACTCCAAAAACATTCAGTACTTC
>TRBV7-3|TRBJ2-1|TRBD2|few
CASSSLAGREQFF
TGTGCCAGCAGCTCGCTAGCGGGCCGAGAGCAGTTCTTC
>TRBV5-1|TRBJ2-2|-|few
CASRPEVNTGELFF
TGCGCCAGCCGTCCCGAGGTGAACACCGGGGAGCTGTTTTTT
>TRBV28|TRBJ2-5|-|-
CASSELRSETQYF
TGTGCCAGCAGCGAATTGAGGAGTGAGACCCAGTACTTC
>TRBV7-9|TRBJ1-2|-|-
CATQKGRTPGGYTF
TGTGCCACCCAAAAGGGGAGGACCCCAGGGGGCTACACCTTC
>TRBV5-1|TRBJ2-1|-|-
CASSFEQGGSNEQFF
TGCGCCAGCAGCTTCGAACAGGGTGGGAGCAATGAGCAGTTCTTC
>TRBV4-3|TRBJ1-4|-|-
CASSQDPAGTIPSTNEKLFF
TGCGCCAGCAGCCAAGATCCCGCAGGAACCATACCATCAACTAATGAAAAACTGTTTTTT
>TRBV27|TRBJ2-7|-|few
CASTSAPGKWEQYF
TGTGCCAGCACCTCCGCCCCTGGGAAGTGGGAGCAGTACTTC
>TRBV20-1|TRBJ2-3|-|few
CSAPLTTDTQYF
TGCAGTGCTCCGCTTACCACGGATACGCAGTATTTT
>TRBV28|TRBJ1-5|-|-
CASSPQRYNQPQHF
TGTGCCAGCAGTCCTCAGAGGTACAATCAGCCCCAGCATTTT
>TRBV25-1|TRBJ2-2|-|few
CASSDPSSGGELFF
TGTGCCAGCAGTGACCCTAGCTCGGGCGGGGAGCTGTTTTTT
>TRBV5-1|TRBJ1-4|TRBD1|many
CASSSGTGNEKLFF
TGCGCCAGCAGCTCCGGGACAGGGAATGAAAAACTGTTTTTT
>TRBV20-1|TRBJ2-5|TRBD2|few
CSARSAGFGETQYF
TGCAGTGCTAGGTCAGCGGGGTTCGGGGAGACCCAGTACTTC
>TRBV18|TRBJ1-1|-|few
CASSGSAGVNTEAFF
TGTGCCAGCTCAGGTAGCGCAGGGGTAAACACTGAAGCTTTCTTT
>TRBV7-9|TRBJ1-1|-|-
CASSSGQRGNTEAFF
TGTGCCAGCAGCTCAGGACAGAGAGGGAACACTGAAGCTTTCTTT
>TRBV7-2|TRBJ2-7|TRBD2|-
CASSSAGTSAYEQYF
TGTGCCAGCAGCTCAGCCGGGACTAGCGCCTACGAGCAGTACTTC